This T cell receptor beta chain was sequenced during a study of T cell responses to AZD1222 COVID-19 vaccine. Study outcomes and limitations: It was only after the peak T cell response that any repertoires were sampled. Clonal diversity may have been underestimated in mostly white British donors.

Second doses that came at about 4 or about 12 weeks were put together. With 2 bases removed from V and 6 bases from J, the gap between germline ends came to 4 bases. CDR1 MNHEY and CDR2 SVGEGT come from the germline V gene. The CDR3 runs 11 residues. TCRdb's table, derived via immunoSEQ multiplex PCR, lists solely in-frame clones and lacks some. The sample records approximately 170,000 clones, roughly 88% being singletons. In the case of this clone: Its antigen is as yet unknown.

This specimen consisted of peripheral blood, obtained 28 days after the second AZD1222 dose. This sequence originates from an adult who received the AZD1222 COVID-19 vaccine. This rearrangement joins TRBV6-2 or TRBV6-3 to TRBJ1-2; D unresolved. CDR3 amino acids: CASSYGDGYTF. The DNA for the CDR3 is TGTGCCAGCAGTTACGGGGATGGCTACACCTTC.